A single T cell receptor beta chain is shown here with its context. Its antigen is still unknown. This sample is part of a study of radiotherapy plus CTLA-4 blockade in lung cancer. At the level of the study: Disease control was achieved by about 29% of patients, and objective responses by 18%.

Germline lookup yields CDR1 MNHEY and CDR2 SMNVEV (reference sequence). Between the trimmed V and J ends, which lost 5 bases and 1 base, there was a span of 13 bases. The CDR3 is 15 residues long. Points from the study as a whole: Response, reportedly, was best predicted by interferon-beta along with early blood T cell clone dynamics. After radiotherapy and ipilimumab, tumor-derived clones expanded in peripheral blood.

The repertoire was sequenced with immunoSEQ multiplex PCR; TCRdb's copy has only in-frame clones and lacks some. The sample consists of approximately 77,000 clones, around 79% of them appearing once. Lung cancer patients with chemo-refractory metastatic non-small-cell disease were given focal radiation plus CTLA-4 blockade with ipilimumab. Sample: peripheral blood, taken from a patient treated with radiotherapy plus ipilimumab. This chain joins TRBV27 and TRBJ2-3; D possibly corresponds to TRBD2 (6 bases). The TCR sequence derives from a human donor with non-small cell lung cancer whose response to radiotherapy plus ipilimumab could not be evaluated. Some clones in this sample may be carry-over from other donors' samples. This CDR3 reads CASSTFGGGTDTQYF. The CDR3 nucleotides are TGTGCCAGCAGTACCTTTGGCGGGGGCACAGATACGCAGTATTTT.